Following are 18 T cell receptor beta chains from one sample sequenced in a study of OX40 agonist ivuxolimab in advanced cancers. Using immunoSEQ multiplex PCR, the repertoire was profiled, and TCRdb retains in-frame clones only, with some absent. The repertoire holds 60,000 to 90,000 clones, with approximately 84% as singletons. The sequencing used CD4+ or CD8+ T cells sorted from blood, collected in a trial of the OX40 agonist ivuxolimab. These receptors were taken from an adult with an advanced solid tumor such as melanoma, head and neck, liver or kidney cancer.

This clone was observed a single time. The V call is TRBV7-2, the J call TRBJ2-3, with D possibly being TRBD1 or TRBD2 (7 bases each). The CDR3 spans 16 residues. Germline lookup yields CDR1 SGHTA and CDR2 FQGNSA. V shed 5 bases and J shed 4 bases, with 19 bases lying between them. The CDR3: CASSNQGGRASDTQYF. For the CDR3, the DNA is TGTGCCAGCAGCAATCAGGGGGGGCGCGCCTCAGATACGCAGTATTTT.

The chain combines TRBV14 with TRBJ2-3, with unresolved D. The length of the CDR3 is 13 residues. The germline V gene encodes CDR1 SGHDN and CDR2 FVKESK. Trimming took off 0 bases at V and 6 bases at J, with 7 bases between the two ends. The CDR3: CASSQDRVDTQYF. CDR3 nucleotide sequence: TGTGCCAGCAGCCAAGATCGGGTGGATACGCAGTATTTT.

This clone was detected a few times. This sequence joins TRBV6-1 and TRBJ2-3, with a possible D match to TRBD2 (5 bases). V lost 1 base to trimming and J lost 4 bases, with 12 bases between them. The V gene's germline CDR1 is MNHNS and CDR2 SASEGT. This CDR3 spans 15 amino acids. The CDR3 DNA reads TGTGCCAGCAGTGAAGGACTATCTCGGGCAGATACGCAGTATTTT. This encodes CASSEGLSRADTQYF.

CDR3 bases: TGTGCCAGTAGTAAAGGGGGACCCCTCCAAGAGACCCAGTACTTC. Its translation is CASSKGGPLQETQYF. J is TRBJ2-5 and V is TRBV19; tentative D call: TRBD1 (6 bases). Per germline, CDR1 LNHDA and CDR2 SQIVND (reference sequence). This CDR3 is 15 amino acids long. The V end was cut by 4 bases, the J end by 1 base, with 13 bases between.

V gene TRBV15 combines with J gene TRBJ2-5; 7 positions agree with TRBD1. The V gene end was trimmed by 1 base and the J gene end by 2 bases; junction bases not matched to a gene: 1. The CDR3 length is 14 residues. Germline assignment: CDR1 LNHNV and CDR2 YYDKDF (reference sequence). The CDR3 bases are TGTGCCACCAGCAGAGGGGGACAGCAAGAGACCCAGTACTTC. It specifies CATSRGGQQETQYF.

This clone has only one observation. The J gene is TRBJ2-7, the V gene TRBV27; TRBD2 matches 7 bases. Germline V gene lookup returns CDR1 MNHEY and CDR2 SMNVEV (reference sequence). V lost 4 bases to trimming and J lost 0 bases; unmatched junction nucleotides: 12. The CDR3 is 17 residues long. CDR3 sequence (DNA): TGTGCCAGCAGTTCTCAATTCTCAGAGCGGGACTCCTACGAGCAGTACTTC. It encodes CASSSQFSERDSYEQYF.

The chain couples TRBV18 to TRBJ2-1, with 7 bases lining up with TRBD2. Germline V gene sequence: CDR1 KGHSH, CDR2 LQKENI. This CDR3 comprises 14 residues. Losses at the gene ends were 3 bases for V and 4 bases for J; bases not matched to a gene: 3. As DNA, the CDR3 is TGTGCCAGCTCACCCGGGACTAAATACAATGAGCAGTTCTTC. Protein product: CASSPGTKYNEQFF.

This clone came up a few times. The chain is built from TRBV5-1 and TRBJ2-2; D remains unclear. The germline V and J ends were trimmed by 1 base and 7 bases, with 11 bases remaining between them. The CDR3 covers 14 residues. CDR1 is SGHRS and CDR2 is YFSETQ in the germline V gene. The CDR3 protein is CASSLLQSGGELFF. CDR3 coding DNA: TGCGCCAGCAGCTTGTTACAGTCAGGCGGGGAGCTGTTTTTT.

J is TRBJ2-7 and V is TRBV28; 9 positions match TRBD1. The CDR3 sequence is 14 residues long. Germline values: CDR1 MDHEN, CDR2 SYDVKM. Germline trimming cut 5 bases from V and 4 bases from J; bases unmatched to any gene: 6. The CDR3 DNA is TGTGCCAGCAGTCGGACAGGGGACGTTTACGAGCAGTACTTC. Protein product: CASSRTGDVYEQYF. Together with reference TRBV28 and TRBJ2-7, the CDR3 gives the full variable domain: DVKVTQSSRYLVKRTGEKVFLECVQDMDHENMFWYRQDPGLGLRLIYFSYDVKMKEKGDIPEGYSVSREKKERFSLILESASTNQTSMYLCASSRTGDVYEQYFGPGTRLTVT.

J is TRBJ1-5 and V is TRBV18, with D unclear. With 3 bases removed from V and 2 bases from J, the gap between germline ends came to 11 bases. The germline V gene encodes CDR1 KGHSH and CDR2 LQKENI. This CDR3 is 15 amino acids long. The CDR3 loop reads CASSPQPPGNQPQHF. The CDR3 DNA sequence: TGTGCCAGCTCACCGCAACCCCCGGGCAATCAGCCCCAGCATTTT.

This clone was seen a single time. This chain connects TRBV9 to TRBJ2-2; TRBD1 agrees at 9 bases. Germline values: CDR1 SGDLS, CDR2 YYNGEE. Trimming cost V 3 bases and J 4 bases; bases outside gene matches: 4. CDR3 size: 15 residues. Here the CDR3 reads CASSAGQGITGELFF. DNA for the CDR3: TGTGCCAGCAGCGCGGGACAGGGAATCACCGGGGAGCTGTTTTTT.

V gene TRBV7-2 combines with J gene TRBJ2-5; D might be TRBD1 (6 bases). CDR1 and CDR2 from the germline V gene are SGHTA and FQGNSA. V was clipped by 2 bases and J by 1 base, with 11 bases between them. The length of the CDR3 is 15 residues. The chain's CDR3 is CASSLWGPLQETQYF. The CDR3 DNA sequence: TGTGCCAGCAGCTTATGGGGGCCTCTCCAAGAGACCCAGTACTTC. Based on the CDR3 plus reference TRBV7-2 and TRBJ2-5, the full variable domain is GAGVSQSPSNKVTEKGKDVELRCDPISGHTALYWYRQSLGQGLEFLIYFQGNSAPDKSGLPSDRFSAERTGGSVSTLTIQRTQQEDSAVYLCASSLWGPLQETQYFGPGTRLLVL.

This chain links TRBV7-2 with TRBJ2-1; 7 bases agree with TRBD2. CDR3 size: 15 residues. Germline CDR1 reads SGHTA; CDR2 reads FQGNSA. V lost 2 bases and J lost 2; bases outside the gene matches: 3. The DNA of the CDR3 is TGTGCCAGCAGCTTACCCGGGACTACCTACAATGAGCAGTTCTTC. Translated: CASSLPGTTYNEQFF.

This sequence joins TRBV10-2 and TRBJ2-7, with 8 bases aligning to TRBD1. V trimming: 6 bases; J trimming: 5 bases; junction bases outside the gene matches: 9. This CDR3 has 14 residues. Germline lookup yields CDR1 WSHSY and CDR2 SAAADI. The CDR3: CASRPRGLMNEQYV. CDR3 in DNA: TGCGCCAGCAGGCCCAGGGGGCTGATGAACGAGCAGTACGTC.

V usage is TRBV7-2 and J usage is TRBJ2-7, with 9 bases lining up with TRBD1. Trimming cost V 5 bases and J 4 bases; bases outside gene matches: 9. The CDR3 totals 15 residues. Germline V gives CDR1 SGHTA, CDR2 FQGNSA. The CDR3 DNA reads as TGTGCCAGCAGCCTCACCGGGACAGGGACATACGAGCAGTACTTC. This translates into CASSLTGTGTYEQYF.

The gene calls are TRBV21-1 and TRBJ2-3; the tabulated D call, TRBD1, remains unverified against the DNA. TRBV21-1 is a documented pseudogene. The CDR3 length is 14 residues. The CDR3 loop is CAPLRTGRADTQYF. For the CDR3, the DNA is TGTGCACCCTTACGGACAGGGAGGGCAGATACGCAGTATTTT.

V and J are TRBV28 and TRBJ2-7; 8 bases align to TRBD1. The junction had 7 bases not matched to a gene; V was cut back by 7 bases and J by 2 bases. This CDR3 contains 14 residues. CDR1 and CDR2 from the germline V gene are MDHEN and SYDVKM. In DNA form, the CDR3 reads TGTGCCAGCAACCGGAGACAGGGGACCTACGAGCAGTACTTC. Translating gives CASNRRQGTYEQYF.

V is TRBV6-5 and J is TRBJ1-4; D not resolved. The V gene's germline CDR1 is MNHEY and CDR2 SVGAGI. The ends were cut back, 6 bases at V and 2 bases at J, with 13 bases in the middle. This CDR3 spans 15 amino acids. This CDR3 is CASSPATPTNEKLFF. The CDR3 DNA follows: TGTGCCAGCAGCCCCGCAACACCGACTAATGAAAAACTGTTTTTT.